The T cell receptor beta chain described here comes from a study of cytomegalovirus exposure and HLA in healthy donors. Study results and caveats: The authors enumerated around 150 TCR beta chains as linked to cytomegalovirus. Most TCR sequences were rare, but some public TCRs occurred in many donors. It was reported that the classifier diagnosed cytomegalovirus status with high specificity and sensitivity in both the original and validation cohorts.

Remarks on this clone: Its antigen is not known.

Using immunoSEQ multiplex PCR, the repertoire was profiled, and TCRdb retains in-frame clones only, with some absent. The table has 150,000 or so clones, 84% seen once. The junction had 7 bases not matched to a gene; V was cut back by 1 base and J by 5 bases. The CDR3 spans 15 residues. The germline CDR1 and CDR2 sequences are SGHTS and YDEGEE. Sequencing was performed on PBMCs. The TCR comes from a man aged 25 to 40 in good health and CMV-seropositive. J is TRBJ2-5 and V is TRBV5-8, with 8 bases identical to TRBD1. The chain's CDR3 is CASSLFTGGHETQYF. The CDR3 coding sequence is TGTGCCAGCAGCTTGTTCACAGGGGGGCATGAGACCCAGTACTTC.